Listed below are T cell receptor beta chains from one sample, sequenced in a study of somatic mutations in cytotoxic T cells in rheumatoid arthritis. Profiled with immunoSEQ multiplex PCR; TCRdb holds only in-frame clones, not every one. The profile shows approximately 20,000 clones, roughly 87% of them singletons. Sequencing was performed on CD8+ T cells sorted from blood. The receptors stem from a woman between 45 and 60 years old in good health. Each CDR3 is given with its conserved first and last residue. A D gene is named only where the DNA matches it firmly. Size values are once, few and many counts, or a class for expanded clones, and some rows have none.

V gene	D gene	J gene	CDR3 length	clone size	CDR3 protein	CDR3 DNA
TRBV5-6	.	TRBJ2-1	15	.	CASSLDTRSYNEQFF	TGTGCCAGCAGCTTGGATACCCGCTCCTACAATGAGCAGTTCTTC
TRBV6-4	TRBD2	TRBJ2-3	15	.	CASSPAGGSTDTQYF	TGTGCCAGCAGTCCAGCGGGGGGTAGCACAGATACGCAGTATTTT
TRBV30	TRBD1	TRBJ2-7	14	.	CAWSVGTESYEQYF	TGTGCCTGGAGTGTAGGGACAGAGTCCTACGAGCAGTACTTC
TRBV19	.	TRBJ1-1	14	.	CASSKPGPDTEAFF	TGTGCCAGTAGTAAACCGGGGCCAGACACTGAAGCTTTCTTT
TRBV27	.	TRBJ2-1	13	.	CASSSESYNEQFF	TGTGCCAGCAGTTCCGAATCCTACAATGAGCAGTTCTTC
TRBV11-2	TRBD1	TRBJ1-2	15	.	CASSSQRDSLYGYTF	TGTGCCAGCAGCTCCCAAAGGGACAGCCTATATGGCTACACCTTC
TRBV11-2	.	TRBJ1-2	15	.	CASSLVTGPNYGYTF	TGTGCCAGCAGCTTAGTAACAGGTCCTAACTATGGCTACACCTTC
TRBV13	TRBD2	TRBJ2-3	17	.	CASREIGTSGRTDTQYF	TGTGCCAGCAGGGAGATAGGGACTAGCGGGAGGACAGATACGCAGTATTTT
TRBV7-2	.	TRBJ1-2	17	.	CASSSREGGVPLDGYTF	TGTGCCAGCAGTTCACGCGAGGGGGGGGTTCCTCTCGATGGCTACACCTTC
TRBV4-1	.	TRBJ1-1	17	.	CASSQGPLDSLNTEAFF	TGCGCCAGCAGCCAAGGTCCCTTGGACAGTCTGAACACTGAAGCTTTCTTT
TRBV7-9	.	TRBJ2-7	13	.	CASSTSNSYEQYF	TGTGCCAGCAGCACGTCCAACTCCTACGAGCAGTACTTC
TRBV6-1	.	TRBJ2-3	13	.	CASSTLGADTQYF	TGTGCCAGCAGTACCCTAGGCGCAGATACGCAGTATTTT
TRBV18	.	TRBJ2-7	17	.	CASSLRATGSSYSEQYF	TGTGCCAGCTCACTTCGGGCCACCGGGAGCTCCTACTCCGAGCAGTACTTC
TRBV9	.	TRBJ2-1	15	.	CASSPDGSPFNEQFF	TGTGCCAGCAGTCCAGACGGGTCTCCGTTCAATGAGCAGTTCTTC
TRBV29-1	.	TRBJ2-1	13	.	CSVEGATYNEQFF	TGCAGCGTTGAGGGGGCTACCTACAATGAGCAGTTCTTC
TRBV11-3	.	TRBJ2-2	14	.	CASSLDGNTGELFF	TGTGCCAGCAGCTTAGACGGGAACACCGGGGAGCTGTTTTTT
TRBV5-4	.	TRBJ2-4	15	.	CASSFGGTFENIQYF	TGTGCCAGCAGCTTTGGGGGGACGTTCGAGAACATTCAGTACTTC
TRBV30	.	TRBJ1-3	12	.	CAWSILGNTIYF	TGTGCCTGGAGCATCTTGGGAAACACCATATATTTT
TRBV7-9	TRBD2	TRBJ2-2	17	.	CASSLPIAGGTTGELFF	TGTGCCAGCAGCCTACCCATAGCGGGAGGTACCACCGGGGAGCTGTTTTTT
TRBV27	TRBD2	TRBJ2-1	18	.	CASRLLTRRLAGQNEQFF	TGTGCCAGCAGGCTTCTTACCCGTAGACTAGCGGGACAAAATGAGCAGTTCTTC
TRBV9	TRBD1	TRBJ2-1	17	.	CASSVGGGQGAHNEQFF	TGTGCCAGCAGCGTAGGAGGGGGACAGGGGGCCCACAATGAGCAGTTCTTC
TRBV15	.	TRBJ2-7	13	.	CATSRPADYEQYF	TGTGCCACCAGCAGGCCAGCAGACTACGAGCAGTACTTC
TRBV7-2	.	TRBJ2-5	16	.	CASSPLAGFIGETQYF	TGTGCCAGCAGCCCCCTGGCGGGCTTTATCGGAGAGACCCAGTACTTC
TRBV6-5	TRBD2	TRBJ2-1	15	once	CASSYSAGGPSEQFF	TGTGCCAGCAGTTACTCGGCGGGAGGGCCCAGTGAGCAGTTCTTC
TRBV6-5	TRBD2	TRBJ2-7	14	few	CASSYGGERLEQYF	TGTGCCAGCAGTTACGGGGGGGAACGTCTCGAGCAGTACTTC
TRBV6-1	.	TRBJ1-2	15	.	CASSEAGTLNYGYTF	TGTGCCAGCAGTGAGGCAGGTACTTTAAACTATGGCTACACCTTC
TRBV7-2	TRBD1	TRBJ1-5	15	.	CASSITGGAGQPQHF	TGTGCCAGCAGCATTACAGGGGGCGCCGGGCAGCCCCAGCATTTT
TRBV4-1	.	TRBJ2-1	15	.	CASSQAGDSRNEQFF	TGCGCCAGCAGCCAAGCAGGGGATTCAAGGAATGAGCAGTTCTTC
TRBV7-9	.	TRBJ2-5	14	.	CATKPGLAGETQYF	TGTGCCACCAAGCCGGGACTCGCTGGAGAGACCCAGTACTTC
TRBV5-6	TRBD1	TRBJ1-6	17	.	CASSWWGDRDYNSPLHF	TGTGCCAGCAGCTGGTGGGGGGACAGGGATTATAATTCACCCCTCCACTTT
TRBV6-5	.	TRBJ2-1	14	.	CASSYNGRDNEQFF	TGTGCCAGCAGTTACAATGGCCGGGACAATGAGCAGTTCTTC
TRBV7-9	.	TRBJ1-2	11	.	CASSEQVGYTF	TGTGCCAGCAGCGAACAGGTTGGCTACACCTTC
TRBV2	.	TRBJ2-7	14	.	CASSPRDAFYEQYF	TGTGCCAGCAGTCCTCGGGACGCTTTCTACGAGCAGTACTTC
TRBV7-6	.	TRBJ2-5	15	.	CASSLESRESETQYF	TGTGCCAGCAGCTTAGAGAGCAGGGAATCAGAGACCCAGTACTTC
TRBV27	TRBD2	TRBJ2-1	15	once	CASSFRAGGLGEQFF	TGTGCCAGCAGTTTTCGAGCGGGGGGGCTAGGTGAGCAGTTCTTC
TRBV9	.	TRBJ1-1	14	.	CASSVEGSRTEAFF	TGTGCCAGCAGCGTAGAAGGGAGTAGGACTGAAGCTTTCTTT
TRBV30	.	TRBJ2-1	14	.	CACSTQGTWNEQFF	TGTGCCTGCTCGACCCAGGGGACTTGGAATGAGCAGTTCTTC
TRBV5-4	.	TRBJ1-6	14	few	CASSLAVENSPLHF	TGTGCCAGCAGCTTGGCCGTCGAGAATTCACCCCTCCACTTT
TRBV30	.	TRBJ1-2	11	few	CAWSGDSGYTF	TGTGCCTGGAGCGGAGACTCTGGCTACACCTTC
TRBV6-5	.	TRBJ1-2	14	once	CASSREQGSYGYTF	TGTGCCAGCAGCCGGGAGCAGGGGTCCTATGGCTACACCTTC
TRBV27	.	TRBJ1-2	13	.	CASSLSIWDGYTF	TGTGCCAGCAGTCTCTCAATTTGGGATGGCTACACCTTC
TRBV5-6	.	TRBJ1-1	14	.	CASSVGLLGTEAFF	TGTGCCAGCAGCGTGGGGCTGTTGGGCACTGAAGCTTTCTTT
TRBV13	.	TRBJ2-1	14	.	CASSLRGPDNEQFF	TGTGCCAGCAGCTTACGAGGCCCGGACAATGAGCAGTTCTTC
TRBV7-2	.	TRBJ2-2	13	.	CASSLAGAGELFF	TGTGCCAGCAGCTTAGCGGGAGCCGGGGAGCTGTTTTTT
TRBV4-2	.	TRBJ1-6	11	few	CASSQGESLHF	TGTGCCAGCAGCCAAGGGGAGTCCCTCCACTTT
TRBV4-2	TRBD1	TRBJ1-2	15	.	CASSQDEGAAYGYTF	TGTGCCAGCAGCCAAGACGAGGGGGCGGCCTATGGCTACACCTTC
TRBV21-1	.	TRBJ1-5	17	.	CASSKTSGTGGDQPQHF	TGTGCCAGCAGCAAAACTTCGGGGACAGGGGGCGATCAGCCCCAGCATTTT
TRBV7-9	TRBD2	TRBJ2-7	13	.	CASSGSGTYEQYF	TGTGCCAGCAGCGGTAGCGGGACCTACGAGCAGTACTTC